This T cell receptor beta chain was recorded in a study of T cell responses to AZD1222 COVID-19 vaccine. Study-wide findings and caveats: Every sample of the repertoires postdated the peak T cell response. Epitopes outside B.1.351 and B.1.1.7 mutated regions reportedly drew nearly half of spike TCRs.

Germline lookup yields CDR1 SNHLY and CDR2 FYNNEI. V was cut by 10 bases and J by 5 bases, with 17 bases left in between. The CDR3 runs 13 residues. About this clone itself: The antigen is not known.

Method: immunoSEQ multiplex PCR; TCRdb's copy keeps in-frame clones and lacks some. This sample yields about 160,000 clones, of which around 87% are seen a single time; roughly 4% belongs to the top ten. The chain has TRBV2 and TRBJ1-1; maybe TRBD1 (5 bases). The sample consisted of peripheral blood, taken 28 days after the second AZD1222 dose. The receptor comes from an adult who received the AZD1222 COVID-19 vaccine. CDR3 nucleotide sequence: TGTGCCACCATCCGGGACCTAGCAACTGAAGCTTTCTTT. Protein product: CATIRDLATEAFF.